Listed below are T cell receptor beta chains from one sample, sequenced in a study of CD8 T cells in ankylosing spondylitis. TCRdb re-called the 5' RACE reads through MiXCR, storing one row per CDR3 protein. The repertoire holds around 100,000 distinct CDR3 sequences, with under 30% as singletons. The sequenced sample consisted of synovial fluid, either unsorted or a sorted T cell fraction (not recorded which). The receptors were sampled from a male donor with ankylosing spondylitis. Both conserved end residues are part of each CDR3. A D gene is named only where the DNA matches it firmly. The size field is filled for only some rows; it gives once, few, many or a size class.

v_call	j_call	d_call	clone_size	cdr3_aa	cdr3_nt
TRBV20-1	TRBJ2-3	TRBD2	few	CSAKLAGVTDTQYF	TGCAGTGCTAAATTGGCGGGAGTCACAGATACGCAGTATTTT
TRBV19	TRBJ2-6	TRBD1	few	CASSKTGASGANVLTF	TGTGCCAGTAGTAAAACAGGGGCGTCTGGGGCCAACGTCCTGACTTTC
TRBV2	TRBJ2-2	TRBD1	.	CASTPDRGRTGELFF	TGTGCCAGCACCCCAGACAGGGGGCGTACCGGGGAGCTGTTTTTT
TRBV19	TRBJ1-1	TRBD1	few	CASSWTGSVNTEAFF	TGTGCCAGTAGTTGGACAGGGTCCGTGAACACTGAAGCTTTCTTT
TRBV11-3	TRBJ2-1	TRBD2	few	CASSPIAGGRRYEQFF	TGTGCCAGCAGCCCCATAGCGGGAGGGCGGCGGTATGAGCAGTTCTTC
TRBV6-1	TRBJ2-3	TRBD1	.	CASSLPQDRHFPDTQYF	TGTGCCAGCAGCCTTCCCCAGGACAGGCATTTTCCAGATACGCAGTATTTT
TRBV7-8	TRBJ2-1	TRBD2	few	CASSSVGAGGGNEQFF	TGTGCCAGCAGCTCCGTAGGGGCGGGAGGGGGCAATGAGCAGTTCTTC
TRBV27	TRBJ1-1	.	many	CASSFKSNTEAFF	TGTGCCAGCAGTTTCAAGTCAAACACTGAAGCTTTCTTT
TRBV7-2	TRBJ2-1	TRBD2	.	CASSRETGTSAYNEQFF	TGTGCCAGCAGCCGAGAAACCGGGACTAGCGCATACAATGAGCAGTTCTTC
TRBV11-2	TRBJ1-1	.	few	CASSLDLRGNTEAFF	TGTGCCAGCAGCTTAGATTTGAGGGGGAACACTGAAGCTTTCTTT
TRBV5-1	TRBJ1-2	.	once	CASSYGASYGYTF	TGCGCCAGCAGCTACGGGGCTTCCTATGGCTACACCTTC
TRBV7-9	TRBJ2-7	.	many	CASSPPSGLNYEQYF	TGTGCCAGCAGCCCCCCCTCGGGACTGAACTACGAGCAGTACTTC
TRBV12-3/TRBV12-4	TRBJ2-2	TRBD2	few	CASRLGSLAGGATGELFF	TGTGCCAGCAGACTAGGGTCTCTAGCGGGAGGAGCCACCGGGGAGCTGTTTTTT
TRBV29-1	TRBJ2-3	TRBD2	.	CSVASGKDTQYF	TGCAGCGTTGCTAGCGGGAAAGATACGCAGTATTTT
TRBV25-1	TRBJ2-1	.	.	CASSELAAAYNEQFF	TGTGCCAGCAGTGAATTGGCGGCAGCTTACAATGAGCAGTTCTTC
TRBV20-1	TRBJ1-1	.	many	CSTEMNTEAFF	TGCAGTACAGAGATGAACACTGAAGCTTTCTTT
TRBV5-6	TRBJ2-1	.	once	CASSKQPSGHRVYDEQFF	TGTGCCAGCAGCAAGCAACCCTCCGGCCACAGGGTCTACGATGAGCAGTTCTTC
TRBV4-1	TRBJ2-1	TRBD1	few	CASSQDPGTEAYNEQFF	TGCGCCAGCAGCCAAGACCCTGGGACAGAAGCCTACAATGAGCAGTTCTTC
TRBV20-1	TRBJ2-3	TRBD2	few	CSARGRLAGVYTQYF	TGCAGTGCTAGAGGGAGATTAGCGGGAGTTTATACGCAGTATTTT
TRBV5-1	TRBJ2-3	TRBD2	.	CASSFFAGADDTQYF	TGCGCCAGCAGCTTCTTTGCGGGAGCAGATGATACGCAGTATTTT
TRBV7-6	TRBJ1-4	.	.	CASSSGLEKLFF	TGTGCCAGCAGCTCTGGGCTTGAAAAACTGTTTTTT
TRBV6-6	TRBJ2-5	TRBD2	.	CASSWGGSETQYF	TGTGCCAGCAGCTGGGGAGGGAGTGAGACCCAGTACTTC
TRBV7-8	TRBJ2-6	TRBD2	.	CASSHPLGEREVAGANVLTF	TGTGCCAGCAGCCACCCCCTTGGGGAGCGGGAGGTCGCTGGGGCCAACGTCCTGACTTTC
TRBV20-1	TRBJ2-1	TRBD2	.	CSVPLLAGGIDEQFF	TGCAGTGTGCCCCTCCTAGCGGGAGGGATCGATGAGCAGTTCTTC
TRBV5-1	TRBJ2-7	.	few	CASRGIYEQYF	TGCGCCAGCAGGGGGATCTACGAGCAGTACTTC
TRBV20-1	TRBJ2-3	TRBD2	.	CSASPPSGRAITDTQYF	TGCAGTGCTAGTCCTCCTAGCGGGAGGGCTATCACAGATACGCAGTATTTT
TRBV28	TRBJ2-2	TRBD1	.	CASSLRTGWAGELFF	TGTGCCAGCAGTTTGAGGACAGGGTGGGCCGGGGAGCTGTTTTTT
TRBV25-1	TRBJ2-3	TRBD2	.	CASSDYSGRRTDTQYF	TGTGCCAGCAGTGACTATAGCGGGAGACGCACAGATACGCAGTATTTT
TRBV5-1	TRBJ2-3	TRBD2	.	CASSPLGTSGRTDTQYF	TGCGCCAGCAGCCCCCTGGGTACTAGCGGGCGCACAGATACGCAGTATTTT
TRBV2	TRBJ2-1	TRBD1	many	CASKVGTGGIGQFF	TGTGCCAGCAAAGTCGGGACAGGGGGCATCGGGCAGTTCTTC
TRBV25-1	TRBJ2-3	TRBD2	few	CASSKWGTSGKSTDTQYF	TGTGCCAGCAGCAAATGGGGCACTAGCGGGAAGAGCACAGATACGCAGTATTTT
TRBV4-1	TRBJ2-3	TRBD2	.	CASNHPGTSRDTQYF	TGCGCCAGCAACCATCCCGGGACTAGCCGGGATACGCAGTATTTT